The clone carrying this TCR beta chain was seen only once. The antigen is not known. The junction does not match germline at one end; this may be a read error. Looked up from germline, CDR1 is SSHAT and CDR2 is FNYEAQ (reference sequence). The CDR3 length is 15 residues. This entry belongs to a study of cytomegalovirus exposure and HLA in healthy donors. Whole-study findings and limits: Researchers left out some V segments, among them TRBV6-2 and TRBV6-3, as indistinguishable. Reportedly, cytomegalovirus status was diagnosed with high sensitivity and specificity.

Researchers ran the PCR with 60 Vbeta and 13 Jbeta primers. Produced via immunoSEQ multiplex PCR; TCRdb's table is partial and in-frame only. This table holds roughly 110,000 clones, approximately 84% found once. This rearrangement joins TRBV7-7 to TRBJ2-7; TRBD2 matches 10 bases. Sequencing was performed on PBMCs. The clonotype comes from a man younger than 45 in good health and CMV-seronegative. CDR3 DNA sequence: TGTGCTAGCAGCATAGCGGCTAGCGGGGGCTACGAGCAGTACTTC. Translation: CASSIAASGGYEQYF.